This TCR beta chain was sequenced for a study of blood T cell repertoires in COVID-19 (dated by TCRdb to between 2020 and 2021). Regarding the research as a whole: Samples covering the acute and convalescent phases of COVID-19 were provided by collaborators in the United States, Italy and Spain. The sample metadata nearly always contained a de-identified subject ID, COVID-19 status, age in years and sex. Where HLA class I and class II types were available, the types were taken from metadata supplied by the sample provider, not from assay-based typing. The samples were drawn from two sources: the first 160 participants of the ongoing ImmuneRACE study, and 1,254 subjects contributed by 6 global collaborators. The prospective study material was composed of cDNA or gDNA derived from T cells, B-cell-depleted T cells, or PBMCs. The repertoires were released in a freely available public database meant as a resource for research on the immune response to SARS-CoV-2. Deeply sampled blood TCRbeta repertoires from subjects exposed to, actively infected with, or recovered from COVID-19 were included in the dataset.

Enrolling through a virtual design, the prospective study's participants ranged in age from roughly 18 to 100 years and lived across approximately 25 United States geographic areas. In the prospective study, participants were assigned to cohorts based on the clinical history participants reported in a screening survey and a study questionnaire. Exposed participants were defined as having been in contact with someone with a PCR-confirmed or clinician-diagnosed COVID-19 case within 2 weeks of study entry. In the prospective study, mobile phlebotomists collected whole blood, serum and a nasopharyngeal or oropharyngeal swab from each participant. Additional blood draws and questionnaires over an approximately two-month period could optionally be provided by prospective study participants. Blood samples from the prospective study were shipped frozen or at room temperature prior to DNA extraction. The immunoSEQ Assay, a bias-controlled multiplex PCR, was used to amplify TCRbeta CDR3 regions from genomic DNA. The paper's processing steps were these. The number of nucleated cells in each sample was estimated by amplification of reference gene primers within the assay. To quantify the absolute abundance of each unique TCRbeta CDR3 rearrangement, sequence reads were collapsed and filtered. For each sample, productive Simpson clonality was calculated as the square root of Simpson's diversity index across productive rearrangements. TCRdb took over this immuneACCESS table, retaining in-frame rearrangements with V and J assigned. Such tables are incomplete; in checked studies, under half of the missing clones stem from an unresolved V gene, and the remainder is unexplained. V, J and clone size reflect that table, while D and trimming were determined from the DNA. This sample holds some 180,000 clones; around 83% were observed only once. The ten top clones hold 3% to 3.5% of the sample.

The full study reports these points: The quantity of clinical and demographic metadata differed by source and by participant and was supplied without curation.

Reading from cysteine to phenylalanine, the CDR3 counts 16 amino acids. The DNA shown is the 48-base CDR3, in frame from base 1. Based on the germline V gene, the CDR1 and CDR2 sequences are SGHTA and FQGTGA. Unmatched junction bases come to 7, with V trimmed by 2 bases and J by 5 bases. Details on this clone: Its antigen target is currently unknown. No qualities accompany the bases; no much larger clone lies one base away.

The V and J segments used are TRBV7-3 and TRBJ2-3; TRBD2 agrees with 10 junctional bases. This receptor was obtained from a woman in her twenties or thirties who had been exposed to COVID-19. Sequencing used PBMCs or T cells enriched from blood (not recorded which). The CDR3 here reads CASSLSGLATGDTQYF. The nucleotide sequence is TGTGCCAGCAGCTTATCGGGACTAGCGACGGGAGATACGCAGTATTTT.